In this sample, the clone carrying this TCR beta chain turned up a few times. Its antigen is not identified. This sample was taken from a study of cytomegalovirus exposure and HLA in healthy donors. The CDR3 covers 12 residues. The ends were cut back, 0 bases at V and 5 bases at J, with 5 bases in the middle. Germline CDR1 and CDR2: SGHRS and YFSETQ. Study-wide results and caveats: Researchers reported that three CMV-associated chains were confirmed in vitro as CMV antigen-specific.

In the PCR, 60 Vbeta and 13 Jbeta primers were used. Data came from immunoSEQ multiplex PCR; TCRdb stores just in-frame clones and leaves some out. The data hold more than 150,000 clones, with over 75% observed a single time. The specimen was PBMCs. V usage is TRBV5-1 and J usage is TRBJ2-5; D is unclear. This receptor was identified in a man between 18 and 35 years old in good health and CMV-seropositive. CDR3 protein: CASSLVGETQYF. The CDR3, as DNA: TGCGCCAGCAGCTTGGTCGGGGAGACCCAGTACTTC. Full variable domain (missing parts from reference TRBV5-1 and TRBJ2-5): KAGVTQTPRYLIKTRGQQVTLSCSPISGHRSVSWYQQTPGQGLQFLFEYFSETQRNKGNFPGRFSGRQFSNSRSEMNVSTLELGDSALYLCASSLVGETQYFGPGTRLLVL.